This TCR beta chain was retrieved from a study of CD8 T cells in ankylosing spondylitis (dated by TCRdb to 2015 to 2018). At the level of the whole study: The study profiled T cell receptor beta repertoires in healthy donors and ankylosing spondylitis patients to find disease-linked TCR variants. Peripheral blood was sampled, and synovial fluid was additionally collected from ankylosing spondylitis patients. In total, the full study cohort was made up of about 99 healthy donors and 20 to 25 ankylosing spondylitis patients. Paper-wide results and their limitations: The disease-linked clones showed a CD8+ phenotype and occurred at relatively low frequencies in peripheral blood. Blood from ankylosing spondylitis patients appeared to be characterized by a TCR beta motif made up of seven or eight highly homologous amino acid variants. Some of the motif variants had been reported before in the synovial fluid and blood of reactive arthritis patients, a finding that suggests common disease-initiation mechanisms. The disease-linked clones were reported as significantly enriched in matched synovial fluid samples from ankylosing spondylitis patients.

On this clonotype: Its antigen remains unidentified. A junction end diverges from the germline sequence, so it may reflect a read error.

The sample was run on an Illumina HiSeq 2500. TCR beta libraries were prepared by quantitative 5'-RACE with molecular barcodes. As for the authors' bioinformatics: Disease-linked TCR variants were identified with a new computational method built on a probabilistic model of VDJ rearrangement. Starting from the raw public reads, TCRdb applied fastp trimming at Q25, assembled clones with MiXCR and retained in-frame beta chains. Each entry merges the rows of one CDR3 protein and shows their most common DNA and genes. For this entry, the V and J calls and clone size follow TCRdb and not the study's own pipeline. This sample comprises about 270,000 distinct CDR3 sequences, 30% to 40% of them detected only once. Clones ranked in the top ten supply approximately 4.6% of the sample. Its CDR3 holds 18 amino acids, cysteine through phenylalanine. The read is trimmed to its CDR3 DNA, 54 bases read in frame from base 1. According to the germline V gene (reference sequence), CDR1 reads PRHDT and CDR2 reads FYEKMQ.

This TCR was recovered from a male donor with ankylosing spondylitis or in good health (not recorded which). Specimen: blood, either unsorted or a sorted T cell fraction (not recorded which). The chain is encoded by TRBV13 joined to TRBJ2-3; 9 nucleotides in the junction match TRBD2. In nucleotide form, the sequence is TGTGCCAGCTGCTTACGGGCTAGCGGGGCACCCAAGACAGATACGCAGTATTTT. Protein translation: CASCLRASGAPKTDTQYF.